The clone carrying this T cell receptor (beta chain) was counted once. The target antigen is unknown. Profiled with immunoSEQ multiplex PCR; TCRdb holds only in-frame clones, not every one. The sample comprises tens of thousands of clones, roughly 86% of which are singletons, and about 2.5% rests with the top ten. The data stem from a study of T cells in localized non-small cell lung cancer. This CDR3 has 16 residues. Germline V gene lookup returns CDR1 SGHTA and CDR2 FQGNSA. The germline V and J ends were trimmed by 5 bases and 5 bases, with 21 bases remaining between them. Findings and caveats of the study: As only one tumor region underwent sequencing, heterogeneity remains possible. The appearance of a median about 60 of the top 100 tumor clones was seen in adjacent lung. In uninvolved adjacent lung, T cell clonality reached its highest value, exceeding tumor.

The specimen was peripheral blood, collected before any cancer treatment. The receptor's source is a female donor over 55 with stage I squamous cell lung carcinoma. The V gene is TRBV7-2, the J gene TRBJ2-5; perhaps TRBD1 as D (6 bases). This chain's CDR3 is CASSGTGIFGAETQYF. The CDR3 coding sequence is TGTGCCAGCAGCGGCACAGGGATCTTTGGTGCGGAGACCCAGTACTTC.